A single T cell receptor (beta chain) is shown here with its context. No cognate antigen has been identified for it. No much larger clonotype is one base removed from it; base qualities were not supplied. From a lookup of the germline V gene, CDR1 and CDR2 are SGHTA and FQGTGA. After removal of 2 bases from V and 9 bases from J, the junction retains 6 bases not matched to a gene. Taken from cysteine to phenylalanine, the CDR3 has 13 residues. Only CDR3 DNA is held: 39 bases, read in frame from base 1. On a MiSeq, deep resolution sequencing aimed for a depth between 1 in 1 million and 1 in 200,000 T cells, with each clonotype covered around 9.2x on average. The immunoSEQ hsTCRB Kit was used to generate the TCR beta libraries. In the source study's methods: ImmunoSEQ Data Assistant and ImmunoSEQ Analyzer were used for data analysis, and V, D and J genes were assigned according to IMGT definitions. Clonality was computed as one minus normalized Shannon entropy of productive rearrangement frequencies, ranging from 0 to 1. Only overrepresented clonotypes making up at least 0.05% of each patient's repertoire were included in the public clonotype analysis. Repertoires from some 14 age-matched healthy donors in immuneACCESS were used as clonality controls. In TCRdb, the immuneACCESS table is reduced to in-frame sequences with V and J assigned. These tables do not hold every clone; where another copy was compared, an unresolved V gene accounts for under half, and the others remain unexplained. V, J and clone size were drawn from that table, and D and trimming were deduced from the DNA. Here the sample has more than 85,000 clones; 77% occur a single time. Jointly, the top ten make up about 26% of the sample.

The sample is drawn from a study of cytotoxic CD8 clonotypes in ibrutinib-treated CLL (dated by TCRdb to about 2021). With regard to the full study: In this cohort, 15 or so patients were treatment-naive and approximately ten were relapsed/refractory, while some 18 had unmutated IGHV. Responses were partial in roughly 24 patients and complete in 2; after median about 68 months follow-up, roughly 14 stayed in remission and 12 progressed. All remission and progressive disease samples were collected while patients were still receiving ibrutinib. On average, each sample yielded approximately 250,000 productive templates and 80,000 to 95,000 productive rearrangements. Longitudinal samples were obtainable from about 30% of the roughly 86 participants in the trial. Cryopreserved peripheral blood mononuclear cells were collected at three points: before therapy, at response, and at either sustained remission or disease progression. Response samples were taken after a median of 12 months on treatment, ranging from about 6 to 40 months.

Broader findings and caveats from the paper: Public clonotypes were rare and either contracted or stayed stable during treatment, and the rise in clonality at ibrutinib response reflected the expansion of private clonotypes. Sampling times were not matched between sustained-remission and progressing patients, and lymph node repertoires were not studied. Clonality rose at ibrutinib response, remained stable during sustained remission, and dropped back toward baseline at progression. Baseline clonality exceeded that of age-matched healthy donors and correlated strongly with circulating CD8+ T-cell counts.

What this sample's time point label stands for: less than 30 months on ibrutinib. For TCR beta library preparation, approximately 1.9 micrograms of genomic DNA was extracted from cryopreserved PBMCs. Longitudinal blood samples from CLL patients on ibrutinib monotherapy were analyzed using high-throughput TCR beta sequencing. The patients took part in an open-label, single-center phase 2 trial of ibrutinib monotherapy. The sequence links TRBV7-3 to TRBJ2-5, with 7 junctional bases fitting TRBD1. This sequence was found in a human donor with chronic lymphocytic leukemia. The sample here was PBMCs, taken after 24 months of ibrutinib treatment. The base sequence is TGTGCCAGCAGCTTAGGGACAGAAGGGGCCCAGTACTTC. The translation is CASSLGTEGAQYF. Here the CDR3 is joined to the reference TRBV7-3 and TRBJ2-5 genes, and the full variable domain is: GAGVSQTPSNKVTEKGKYVELRCDPISGHTALYWYRQSLGQGPEFLIYFQGTGAADDSGLPNDRFFAVRPEGSVSTLKIQRTERGDSAVYLCASSLGTEGAQYFGPGTRLLVL.